This TCR beta chain originates from a study of T cells in Graves' hyperthyroidism and ophthalmopathy. Clinical symptoms, serum thyroxine and TRAb, thyroid ultrasound and orbital computed tomography were used for the diagnoses. On this clonotype itself: Its antigen remains unidentified.

Regions amplified from RNA transcripts were the TCR beta CDR3 regions. An initial round of RT-PCR targeting the TCR CDR3 relied on the HTBI primer set. TCRdb recomputed calls from the multiplex PCR reads with MiXCR, one row per CDR3 protein. Here the sample spans 550,000 to 700,000 distinct CDR3 sequences, around 46% being singletons. Per germline, CDR1 SQVTM and CDR2 ANQGSEA. Trimming shortened V by 5 bases and J by 0 bases, and 10 bases separated the two germline ends. The CDR3 is made up of 13 amino acids. Whole-study findings and limits: The model made its ophthalmopathy prediction, and onset followed a median roughly six months later. Appearing also in blood were most of the thyroid clonotypes expanded above 0.001. Ophthalmopathy was told apart from stable hyperthyroidism by a 13 V-J model.

This TCR was recovered from an adult woman with Graves' disease, either hyperthyroidism or ophthalmopathy (not recorded which). This chain uses TRBV29-1 with TRBJ2-5, with D perhaps TRBD1 or TRBD2 (5 bases each). Sequenced: peripheral blood or thyroid tissue (not recorded which). The CDR3 nucleotides are TGCAGCGTTCCGGGACGGAACCAAGAGACCCAGTACTTC. Translation gives CSVPGRNQETQYF. Full variable domain (remainder filled in from reference TRBV29-1 and TRBJ2-5): SAVISQKPSRDICQRGTSLTIQCQVDSQVTMMFWYRQQPGQSLTLIATANQGSEATYESGFVIDKFPISRPNLTFSTLTVSNMSPEDSSIYLCSVPGRNQETQYFGPGTRLLVL.